Listed below are T cell receptor beta chains from one sample, sequenced in a study of blood T cell repertoires in COVID-19. Sequenced by immunoSEQ multiplex PCR; TCRdb stores in-frame clones only, minus some. The table has about 130,000 clones, approximately 70% seen once. Material: peripheral blood. These receptors were taken from a woman aged 65 to 85 with acute or convalescent COVID-19. The CDR3 runs from the conserved cysteine through the conserved F or W. The order of the fields is clone size, D gene, V gene, J gene, CDR3 protein, CDR3 DNA. D genes are given only for firm matches. Clone sizes are given selectively: once, few, many, or a class where the clone is expanded.

clone_size: NA; d_call: TRBD2; v_call: TRBV24-1; j_call: TRBJ2-2; cdr3_aa: CATSASPTSGRIGELFF; cdr3_nt: TGTGCCACCAGTGCCTCCCCGACTAGCGGGAGAATCGGGGAGCTGTTTTTT
clone_size: NA; d_call: NA; v_call: TRBV11-2; j_call: TRBJ1-1; cdr3_aa: CASSPGKYTEAFF; cdr3_nt: TGTGCCAGCAGCCCGGGAAAGTACACTGAAGCTTTCTTT
clone_size: NA; d_call: TRBD1; v_call: TRBV6-6; j_call: TRBJ2-3; cdr3_aa: CASRLGQGSTDTQYF; cdr3_nt: TGTGCCAGCAGACTGGGACAGGGGAGCACAGATACGCAGTATTTT
clone_size: NA; d_call: TRBD2; v_call: TRBV7-2; j_call: TRBJ2-5; cdr3_aa: CASSLWGGGGETQYF; cdr3_nt: TGTGCCAGCAGCTTATGGGGCGGGGGGGGAGAGACCCAGTACTTC
clone_size: NA; d_call: TRBD2; v_call: TRBV9; j_call: TRBJ2-1; cdr3_aa: CASSAGVSYNEQFF; cdr3_nt: TGTGCCAGTTCGGCGGGAGTATCCTACAATGAGCAGTTCTTC
clone_size: once; d_call: NA; v_call: TRBV7-9; j_call: TRBJ2-6; cdr3_aa: CASSLGGSGANVLTF; cdr3_nt: TGTGCCAGCAGCTTAGGAGGGTCTGGGGCCAACGTCCTGACTTTC
clone_size: NA; d_call: TRBD2; v_call: TRBV10-3; j_call: TRBJ2-5; cdr3_aa: CAISVAGGEETQYF; cdr3_nt: TGTGCCATCAGCGTAGCGGGGGGGGAAGAGACCCAGTACTTC
clone_size: NA; d_call: NA; v_call: TRBV6-1; j_call: TRBJ2-7; cdr3_aa: CASSEPNEQYF; cdr3_nt: TGTGCCAGCAGTGAACCTAACGAGCAGTACTTC
clone_size: NA; d_call: TRBD1; v_call: TRBV2; j_call: TRBJ2-5; cdr3_aa: CASRATGGRETQYF; cdr3_nt: TGTGCCAGCAGGGCGACAGGGGGCCGAGAGACCCAGTACTTC
clone_size: NA; d_call: TRBD1; v_call: TRBV2; j_call: TRBJ1-1; cdr3_aa: CASTHRQGYYTEAFF; cdr3_nt: TGTGCCAGCACCCACCGACAGGGTTATTACACTGAAGCTTTCTTT
clone_size: NA; d_call: NA; v_call: TRBV6-5; j_call: TRBJ2-7; cdr3_aa: CASTMEGRRYEQYF; cdr3_nt: TGTGCCAGCACCATGGAGGGGCGACGCTACGAGCAGTACTTC
clone_size: NA; d_call: TRBD1; v_call: TRBV18; j_call: TRBJ2-5; cdr3_aa: CASSFSTGEETQYF; cdr3_nt: TGTGCCAGCTCATTCTCCACAGGGGAAGAGACCCAGTACTTC
clone_size: few; d_call: NA; v_call: TRBV11-2; j_call: TRBJ2-5; cdr3_aa: CASSLGAAPLQETQYF; cdr3_nt: TGTGCCAGCAGCTTAGGCGCGGCGCCCCTCCAAGAGACCCAGTACTTC
clone_size: NA; d_call: NA; v_call: TRBV4-1; j_call: TRBJ1-1; cdr3_aa: CASSQLHLGSGEFEAFF; cdr3_nt: TGCGCCAGCAGCCAACTCCACCTAGGCAGCGGAGAATTTGAAGCTTTCTTT
clone_size: few; d_call: TRBD1; v_call: TRBV25-1; j_call: TRBJ1-1; cdr3_aa: CASSSQGVMNTEAFF; cdr3_nt: TGTGCCAGCAGCTCACAGGGGGTGATGAACACTGAAGCTTTCTTT
clone_size: NA; d_call: NA; v_call: TRBV11-2; j_call: TRBJ2-6; cdr3_aa: CASSLAPGSNVLTF; cdr3_nt: TGTGCCAGCAGCCTAGCCCCCGGGTCCAACGTCCTGACTTTC
clone_size: few; d_call: NA; v_call: TRBV25-1; j_call: TRBJ2-2; cdr3_aa: CASSDQAPNTGELFF; cdr3_nt: TGTGCCAGCAGTGACCAGGCCCCGAACACCGGGGAGCTGTTTTTT
clone_size: NA; d_call: TRBD1; v_call: TRBV10-3; j_call: TRBJ1-2; cdr3_aa: CAISESAGGGYGYTF; cdr3_nt: TGTGCCATCAGTGAGTCTGCAGGGGGCGGCTATGGCTACACCTTC
clone_size: NA; d_call: NA; v_call: TRBV28; j_call: TRBJ1-2; cdr3_aa: CASSWPQVDGYTF; cdr3_nt: TGTGCCAGCAGTTGGCCACAGGTGGATGGCTACACCTTC
clone_size: NA; d_call: TRBD2; v_call: TRBV9; j_call: TRBJ2-2; cdr3_aa: CARSGGAGELFF; cdr3_nt: TGTGCCCGCAGCGGGGGGGCCGGGGAGCTGTTTTTT
clone_size: NA; d_call: NA; v_call: TRBV28; j_call: TRBJ1-5; cdr3_aa: CASSLPGVYSNQPQHF; cdr3_nt: TGTGCCAGCAGTTTGCCCGGGGTTTATAGCAATCAGCCCCAGCATTTT
clone_size: NA; d_call: NA; v_call: TRBV7-2; j_call: TRBJ1-4; cdr3_aa: CASSPRPLPAVEKLFF; cdr3_nt: TGTGCCAGCAGCCCTAGGCCCTTACCGGCGGTTGAAAAACTGTTTTTT
clone_size: NA; d_call: NA; v_call: TRBV5-4; j_call: TRBJ2-1; cdr3_aa: CASSLEGSYNEQFF; cdr3_nt: TGTGCCAGCAGCTTGGAGGGGTCCTACAATGAGCAGTTCTTC